The sequence of this TCR beta chain was determined in a study of regulatory T cells in long-lasting Graves disease. General observations from the study: The small sample size may have reduced accuracy. New patients shared 750 to 1,000 public clonotypes, fewer than the 2,500 to 3,000 shared by persistent patients.

The table lists this clonotype with many counts. The target antigen is unknown. In building TCR beta libraries, iRepertoire HTBI primers were used together with Arm-PCR of CDR3 regions. In the original workflow: Across samples, roughly 58 TRBV and about 15 TRBJ segments were found. TCRdb ran MiXCR on the multiplex PCR reads and lists one entry per CDR3 protein. TCRdb, not the authors, supplied the V and J calls. The sample includes 430,000 or so distinct CDR3 sequences, 21% seen only once; the top ten take 13% to 15%. Germline CDR1 and CDR2: MDHEN and SYDVKM. This CDR3 contains 12 residues. The V end was cut by 6 bases, the J end by 15 bases, with 18 bases between. The time point here: persistent/refractory GD, antithyroid drugs over 5 years with positive TRAb. PBMCs were the source of the RNA used for TCR sequencing. Diagnosis followed American Thyroid Association guidelines for Graves' disease.

This receptor was identified in a female donor with Graves disease. V and J are TRBV28 and TRBJ1-5, with a weak D call TRBD1 (5 bases). Sample: peripheral blood mononuclear cells (PBMCs), taken when the disease was refractory, from a patient treated with antithyroid drugs. CDR3 bases: TGTGCCAGCAGCTCCTCCCGGGGCGCTCGGCATTTT. Translated: CASSSSRGARHF.